These 5 T cell receptor beta chains were all obtained from the same sample, sequenced in a study of post-analysis software for immune sequencing data. Study observations and caveats: TRBV5-6, TRBV5-1 and TRBV20-1 were among a few TRBV segments more frequent in patients than controls.

No cognate antigen is known for these TCRs. Researchers reported that TCR beta cDNA libraries carried unique molecular identifiers. TCRdb analysed the PCR reads with MiXCR anew, one entry per CDR3 protein. Altogether approximately 260,000 distinct CDR3 sequences are present, about 40% being singletons, with the ten largest covering around 5.2%. The material sequenced was blood. The receptor source for this set is a girl aged 5 to 17 with multiple sclerosis.

This clonotype was counted many times. The V and J genes are TRBV5-1 and TRBJ2-3; the D gene is possibly TRBD2 (5 bases). This CDR3 contains 14 residues. The ends were cut back, 1 base at V and 5 bases at J, with 11 bases in the middle. Germline CDR1 reads SGHRS; CDR2 reads YFSETQ. The DNA for the CDR3 is TGCGCCAGCAGCTTGACTAGAAGGGAAGATACGCAGTATTTT. Protein product: CASSLTRREDTQYF.

The rearrangement uses TRBV20-1 and TRBJ2-1; D may be TRBD2 (5 bases). V lost 1 base and J lost 15, with 16 bases in between. Germline CDR1 reads DFQATT; CDR2 reads SNEGSKA (reference sequence). The CDR3 is 12 amino acids. The CDR3 reads CSARGPGSRTFF. The CDR3 nucleotides are TGCAGTGCTAGAGGACCGGGGAGTCGGACGTTCTTC.

This clonotype was seen many times. The V and J genes are TRBV25-1 and TRBJ2-1, with a tentative D call TRBD1 (5 bases). Trimming shortened V by 2 bases and J by 6 bases, and 14 bases separated the two germline ends. CDR1 is MGHDK, CDR2 SYGVNS, per germline. The CDR3 covers 15 residues. The CDR3 coding sequence is TGTGCCAGCAGTGAAAAAGGGGTCCACGGCAATGAGCAGTTCTTC. It codes for CASSEKGVHGNEQFF.

This clonotype was observed many times. V usage is TRBV5-1 and J usage is TRBJ2-7, with a possible D match to TRBD2 (5 bases). This CDR3 comprises 13 residues. Looked up from germline, CDR1 is SGHRS and CDR2 is YFSETQ. V lost 4 bases to trimming and J lost 2 bases, with 10 bases between them. The DNA of the CDR3 is TGCGCCAGCAGCGCCGACGGGACCTACGAGCAGTACTTC. This translates into CASSADGTYEQYF.

This clonotype appeared a few times. Relative to the germline gene, one junction end is altered; a read error may explain this. The chain joins TRBV20-1 to TRBJ2-3, with a weak D call TRBD2 (6 bases). This CDR3 has 16 amino acids. CDR1 is DFQATT and CDR2 is SNEGSKA in the germline V gene (reference sequence). The CDR3 loop is CNAQSIGSSSTDTQYF. The CDR3, as DNA: TGCAATGCTCAATCAATCGGGAGTTCTAGCACAGATACGCAGTATTTT.